A single sample is the source of the 15 T cell receptor beta chains below, sequenced in a study of blood T cell repertoires in COVID-19. The repertoire was sequenced with immunoSEQ multiplex PCR; TCRdb's copy has only in-frame clones and lacks some. In the table there are tens of thousands of clones, roughly 79% of which are singletons. Sequences were obtained from peripheral blood. These receptors were collected from a woman aged 70-85 years with acute or convalescent COVID-19.

The chain recombines TRBV28 with TRBJ2-7; possible D gene TRBD1, 6 bases. The CDR3 runs to 15 residues. In germline, CDR1 is MDHEN, CDR2 SYDVKM. The germline V and J ends were trimmed by 4 bases and 3 bases, with 16 bases remaining between them. DNA for the CDR3: TGTGCCAGCAGTTCGACAGGTACAAGAATCTACGAGCAGTACTTC. This sequence encodes CASSSTGTRIYEQYF.

In DNA form, the CDR3 reads TGTGCCAGCAAAAACAGGGACGCCGGGGAGCTGTTTTTT. Its translation: CASKNRDAGELFF. The gene calls are TRBV25-1 and TRBJ2-2, with a possible D match to TRBD1 (6 bases). The CDR3 extends over 13 amino acids. Per the germline V gene, CDR1 is MGHDK and CDR2 is SYGVNS. The V and J ends lost 7 bases and 6 bases respectively, with 12 bases between them.

This chain joins TRBV11-2 and TRBJ2-3; TRBD2 agrees at 9 bases. Germline CDR1 is SGHAT and CDR2 is FQNNGV. The CDR3 runs to 17 residues. V lost 6 bases and J lost 6; bases outside the gene matches: 16. The CDR3 is CASRPDGFAGGPDTQYF. CDR3 nucleotides: TGTGCCAGCAGACCCGACGGGTTTGCGGGAGGGCCGGATACGCAGTATTTT.

The chain recombines TRBV5-1 with TRBJ2-7; D gene uncertain. Germline V lookup: CDR1 SGHRS, CDR2 YFSETQ. V lost 0 bases, J lost 7 bases, and 14 bases lay in between. The CDR3 has 14 amino acids. CDR3 amino acids: CASSLVAPAREQYF. The CDR3 DNA is TGCGCCAGCAGCTTGGTAGCCCCAGCTAGAGAGCAGTACTTC.

This clone was found a few times. V is TRBV28 and J is TRBJ1-2; 9 nucleotides align to TRBD1. CDR1 is MDHEN, CDR2 SYDVKM, per germline. With 4 bases clipped from V and 2 bases from J, the junction kept 20 bases outside the gene matches. This CDR3 is 20 amino acids long. The CDR3 coding sequence is TGTGCCAGCAGTTCTCCCACCCAAACTCGGCAAACAGGGGGCAACTATGGCTACACCTTC. Its protein is CASSSPTQTRQTGGNYGYTF.

V is TRBV27 and J is TRBJ2-6, with D hard to call. Trimming pared 10 bases from V and 3 bases from J, leaving 16 bases between. The length of the CDR3 is 15 residues. Germline-derived CDR1 and CDR2 are MNHEY and SMNVEV (reference sequence). The CDR3 spells CATSSPGGGANVLTF. The CDR3 DNA follows: TGTGCCACCTCTTCCCCCGGTGGTGGGGCCAACGTCCTGACTTTC. The full variable domain, with the rest looked up from reference TRBV27 and TRBJ2-6, is EAQVTQNPRYLITVTGKKLTVTCSQNMNHEYMSWYRQDPGLGLRQIYYSMNVEVTDKGDVPEGYKVSRKEKRNFPLILESPSPNQTSLYFCATSSPGGGANVLTFGAGSRLTVL.

The V and J genes are TRBV5-1 and TRBJ2-7, with TRBD1 matching 8 bases. CDR1 and CDR2 (germline): SGHRS, YFSETQ. The CDR3 has 14 amino acids. Losses at the gene ends were 5 bases for V and 2 bases for J; bases not matched to a gene: 6. CDR3 bases: TGCGCCAGCAGGCTGACAGGGGCAACCTACGAGCAGTACTTC. It encodes CASRLTGATYEQYF.

The chain links TRBV3-1 (or the pseudogene TRBV3-2) to TRBJ1-1; D ambiguous. This CDR3 contains 13 residues. In germline, CDR1 is LGHDT, CDR2 YNNKEL (reference sequence). V dropped 2 bases and J dropped 4 bases, with 8 bases sitting between them. The CDR3 protein is CASSQLTSTEAFF. Here the CDR3 DNA reads TGTGCCAGCAGCCAATTAACGAGCACTGAAGCTTTCTTT.

The chain links TRBV7-9 to TRBJ2-7, with 7 nucleotides matching TRBD2. This CDR3 contains 16 residues. V shed 0 bases and J 4 bases; nucleotides not matched to a gene: 9. Germline V gives CDR1 SEHNR, CDR2 FQNEAQ (reference sequence). The CDR3 nucleotides are TGTGCCAGCAGCTTAGCGTTGGCGGGAGCTCGGTACGAGCAGTACTTC. Encoded protein: CASSLALAGARYEQYF.

The chain uses TRBV5-5 and TRBJ2-7; 8 bases line up with TRBD1. Germline CDR1 SGHKS, CDR2 YYEKEE (reference sequence). Losses at the gene ends were 2 bases for V and 4 bases for J; bases not matched to a gene: 5. The CDR3 is 14 amino acids. The CDR3 nucleotides read TGTGCCAGCAGCTTCGGGACAGGTGGTTACGAGCAGTACTTC. Amino acid sequence: CASSFGTGGYEQYF.

The rearrangement joins TRBV25-1 to TRBJ1-6; tentatively, D is TRBD1 (5 bases). The germline V gene has CDR1 MGHDK and CDR2 SYGVNS. The V end lost 6 bases, the J end lost 3 bases, and 12 bases lay between the germline ends. The CDR3 extends over 15 amino acids. Here the CDR3 DNA reads TGTGCCAGCAGGTCGGTAGGGGTCTATAATTCACCCCTCCACTTT. The encoded protein is CASRSVGVYNSPLHF. Variable domain in full (rest from reference TRBV25-1 and TRBJ1-6): EADIYQTPRYLVIGTGKKITLECSQTMGHDKMYWYQQDPGMELHLIHYSYGVNSTEKGDLSSESTVSRIRTEHFPLTLESARPSHTSQYLCASRSVGVYNSPLHFGNGTRLTVT.

The rearrangement uses TRBV28 and TRBJ2-3; 7 nucleotides align to TRBD2. CDR1 is MDHEN, CDR2 SYDVKM, per germline. V shed 8 bases and J 5 bases; nucleotides not matched to a gene: 16. The CDR3 consists of 16 residues. CDR3 bases: TGTGCCAGCCCTCCCGGGGGAGGGTGGAAGGGAGATACGCAGTATTTT. Its translation: CASPPGGGWKGDTQYF.

The chain has TRBV6-5 and TRBJ2-1; 9 bases are shared with TRBD2. Germline V gene data show CDR1 as MNHEY and CDR2 as SVGAGI. This CDR3 is 16 amino acids long. Trimming removed 0 bases from V and 9 bases from J; junction bases left unmatched: 9. In DNA form, the CDR3 reads TGTGCCAGCAGTTACTCCTCGGCGGGAGGGCCGAGTGAGCAGTTCTTC. It translates to CASSYSSAGGPSEQFF.

V and J are TRBV2 and TRBJ1-5, with 9 bases fitting TRBD1. CDR1 is SNHLY, CDR2 FYNNEI, per germline. V lost 3 bases and J lost 7; bases outside the gene matches: 4. CDR3 size: 14 residues. The DNA for the CDR3 is TGTGCCAGCAGTGAGAACAGGGGGCGACAGCCCCAGCATTTT. Protein: CASSENRGRQPQHF.

Notes on this clone: A junction boundary mismatches the germline segment, possibly from a read error. This sequence joins TRBV7-7 and TRBJ2-1; 7 bases fit TRBD1. Germline V CDR1 and CDR2: SSHAT, FNYEAQ (reference sequence). CDR3 length: 16 amino acids. The CDR3 sequence: CASSLRAGTVDNEQFF. CDR3 bases: TGTGCTAGCAGCTTACGGGCCGGGACAGTTGACAATGAGCAGTTCTTC.